This TCR beta chain was observed in a study of identifying expanded T cells in peripheral blood (dated by TCRdb to the late 2010s). The study in broad terms: Four technical replicates, made by sequencing separate aliquots from the same pool of genomic DNA, were compared pairwise. Points the paper makes about the study in general: Across all healthy-donor time intervals, the beta-binomial model significantly lowered both the number of clones called differentially abundant and the false-positive rate. Across all healthy donors, variance in clone template counts between approximately two-week samples was found to increase significantly with total template count. The binomial model flagged approximately 1.2 differentially abundant clones between technical replicates, compared with around 15 over approximately 2 weeks and 19 over four weeks. The authors expected that biological variance in healthy repertoires might rise further over much longer intervals, such as months to years.

Note on this clone: The clone's antigen remains unknown. No quality values exist for individual bases; no much larger clone is one base distant.

Taken from cysteine to phenylalanine, the CDR3 has 13 residues. The CDR3 DNA has 39 bases and is translated from base 1. V drops 0 bases and J drops 7 bases, leaving 10 bases in between. The germline V gene gives CDR1 as SGDLS and CDR2 as YYNGEE. No immune events, such as infections, were documented for the healthy donors during the collection period. Time-dependent variance in a beta-binomial model of T-cell clone differential abundance was calibrated using healthy-donor blood repertoires as a training cohort. The training cohort included around 10 healthy donors, of whom 3 were female and 7 were male. On average the donors were around 41 years old, and their ages spanned about 29 to 64 years. Whole blood, obtained from a commercial supplier, was collected from each healthy donor at three time points spaced approximately 15 days apart. For immunosequencing, genomic DNA was extracted from whole blood that had not been sorted.

TCRbeta CDR3 regions were profiled by bias-controlled multiplex PCR amplification of genomic DNA with the immunoSEQ Assay. Per the original workflow: The absolute abundance of each unique TCRbeta CDR3 region was quantified after sequences were collapsed and filtered. Differential abundance was assessed using a binomial (Fisher-equivalent) model and a beta-binomial model in which time-dependent variance fitted from healthy donors was added. Any clone with fewer than 5 combined templates was excluded, and a clone was called differentially abundant if its Benjamini-Hochberg FDR was below 0.01. Beta-binomial variance was modeled as a function of total template count across the two samples using the form v = (b*log(k)+a)^2. TCRdb holds this immuneACCESS table with in-frame rearrangements only. Some clones are missing; in checked studies, unresolved V genes explain under half, and the rest has no known cause. D and trimming come from the DNA, and the V and J calls and clone size come from that table. This sample has tens of thousands of clones in its table, and under 85% of those were observed once. The top ten clonotypes cover about 18% of the sample.

The sequenced material came from blood. This clonotype was sampled from a person aged 18 to 75 in good health. This receptor chain uses TRBV9 and TRBJ1-2; a tentative D call is TRBD1 (6 bases match). The CDR3 corresponds to CASSVAGAGGYTF. The DNA sequence is given as TGTGCCAGCAGCGTAGCAGGGGCGGGTGGCTACACCTTC.